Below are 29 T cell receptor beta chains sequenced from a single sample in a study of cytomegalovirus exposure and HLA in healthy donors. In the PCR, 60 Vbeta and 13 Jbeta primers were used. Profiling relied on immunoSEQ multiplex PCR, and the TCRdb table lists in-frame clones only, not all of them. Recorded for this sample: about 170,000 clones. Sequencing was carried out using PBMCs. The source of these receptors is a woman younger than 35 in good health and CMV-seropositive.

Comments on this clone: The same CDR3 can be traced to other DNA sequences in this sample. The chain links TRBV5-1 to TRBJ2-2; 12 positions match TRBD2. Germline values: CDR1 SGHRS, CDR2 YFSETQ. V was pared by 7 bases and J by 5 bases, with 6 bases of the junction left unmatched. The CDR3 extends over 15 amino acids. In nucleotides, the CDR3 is TGCGCCAGCGGCCGACTAGCGGGAGAGACCGGGGAGCTGTTTTTT. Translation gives CASGRLAGETGELFF.

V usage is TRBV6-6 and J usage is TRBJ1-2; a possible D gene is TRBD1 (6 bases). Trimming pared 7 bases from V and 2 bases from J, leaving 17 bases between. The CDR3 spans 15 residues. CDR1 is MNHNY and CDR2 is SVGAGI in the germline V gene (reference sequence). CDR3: CASNGLGTQNYGYTF. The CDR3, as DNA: TGTGCCAGCAACGGGTTGGGGACACAAAACTATGGCTACACCTTC.

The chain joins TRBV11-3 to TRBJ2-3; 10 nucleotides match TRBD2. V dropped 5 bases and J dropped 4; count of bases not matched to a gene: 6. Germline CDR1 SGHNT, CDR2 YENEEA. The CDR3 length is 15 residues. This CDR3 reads CASSHYGTSADTQYF. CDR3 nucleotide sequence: TGTGCCAGCAGCCATTATGGGACTAGCGCAGATACGCAGTATTTT.

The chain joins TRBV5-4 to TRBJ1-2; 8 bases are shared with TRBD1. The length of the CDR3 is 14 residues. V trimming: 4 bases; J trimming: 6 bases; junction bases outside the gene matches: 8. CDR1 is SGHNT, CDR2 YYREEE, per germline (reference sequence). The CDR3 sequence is CASSPRTGSDGYTF. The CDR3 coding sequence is TGTGCCAGCAGCCCCCGGACAGGGAGTGATGGCTACACCTTC.

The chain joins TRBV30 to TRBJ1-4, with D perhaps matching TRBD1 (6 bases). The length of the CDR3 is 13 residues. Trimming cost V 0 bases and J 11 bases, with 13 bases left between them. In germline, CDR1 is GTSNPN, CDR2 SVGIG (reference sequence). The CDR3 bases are TGTGCCTGGAGTGTAGTGGGAAGGGGGAAACTGTTTTTT. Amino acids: CAWSVVGRGKLFF.

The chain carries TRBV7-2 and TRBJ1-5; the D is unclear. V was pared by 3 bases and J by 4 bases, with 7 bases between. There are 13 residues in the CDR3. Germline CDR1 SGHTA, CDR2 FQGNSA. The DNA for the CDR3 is TGTGCCAGCAGCTTTTCGCAGAATCAGCCCCAGCATTTT. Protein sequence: CASSFSQNQPQHF.

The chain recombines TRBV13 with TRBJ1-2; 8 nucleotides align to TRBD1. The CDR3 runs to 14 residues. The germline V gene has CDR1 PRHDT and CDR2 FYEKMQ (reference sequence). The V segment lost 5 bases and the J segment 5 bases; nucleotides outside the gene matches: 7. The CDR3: CASSTRTGRYGYTF. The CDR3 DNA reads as TGTGCCAGCAGCACCCGGACAGGGAGGTATGGCTACACCTTC.

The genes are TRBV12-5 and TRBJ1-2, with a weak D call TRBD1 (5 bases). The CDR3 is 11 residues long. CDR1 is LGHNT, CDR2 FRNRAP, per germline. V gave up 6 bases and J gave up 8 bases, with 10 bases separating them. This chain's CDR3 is CASGGPDGYTF. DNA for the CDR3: TGTGCTAGTGGGGGGCCAGACGGCTACACCTTC.

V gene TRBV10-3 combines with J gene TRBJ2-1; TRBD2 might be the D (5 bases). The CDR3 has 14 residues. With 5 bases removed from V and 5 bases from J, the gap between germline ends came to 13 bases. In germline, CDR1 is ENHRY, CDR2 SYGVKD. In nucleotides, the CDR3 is TGTGCCATCAGTACGGGGATGAATGACAATGAGCAGTTCTTC. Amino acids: CAISTGMNDNEQFF.

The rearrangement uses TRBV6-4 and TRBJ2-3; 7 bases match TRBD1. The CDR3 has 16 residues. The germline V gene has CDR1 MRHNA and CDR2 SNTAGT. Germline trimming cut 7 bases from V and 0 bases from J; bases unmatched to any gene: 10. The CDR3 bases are TGTGCCAGCACTCCAGGGGCAGGGGGTAGCACAGATACGCAGTATTTT. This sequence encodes CASTPGAGGSTDTQYF.

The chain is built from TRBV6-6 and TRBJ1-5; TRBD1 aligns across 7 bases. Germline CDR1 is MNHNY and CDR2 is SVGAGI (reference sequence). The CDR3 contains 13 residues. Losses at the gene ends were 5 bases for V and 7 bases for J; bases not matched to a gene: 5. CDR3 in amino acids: CASSKGRGQPQHF. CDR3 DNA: TGTGCCAGCAGTAAGGGCAGGGGGCAGCCCCAGCATTTT.

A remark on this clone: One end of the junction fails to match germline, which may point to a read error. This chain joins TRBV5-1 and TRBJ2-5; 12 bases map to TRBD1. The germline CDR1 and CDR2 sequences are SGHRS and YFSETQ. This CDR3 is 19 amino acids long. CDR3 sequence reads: CASSLWGKGTGGSQETQYF. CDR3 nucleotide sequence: TGTGCCAGCAGCTTGTGGGGGAAGGGGACAGGGGGCTCCCAAGAGACCCAGTACTTC. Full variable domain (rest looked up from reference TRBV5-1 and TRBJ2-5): KAGVTQTPRYLIKTRGQQVTLSCSPISGHRSVSWYQQTPGQGLQFLFEYFSETQRNKGNFPGRFSGRQFSNSRSEMNVSTLELGDSALYLCASSLWGKGTGGSQETQYFGPGTRLLVL.

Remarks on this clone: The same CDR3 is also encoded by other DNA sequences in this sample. CDR3: CASSLGGGGLMNTEAFF. Written as DNA, the CDR3 is TGCGCCAGCAGCTTGGGGGGGGGCGGCCTGATGAACACTGAAGCTTTCTTT. This sequence joins TRBV5-1 and TRBJ1-1; TRBD1 might be the D (6 bases). Germline CDR1 is SGHRS and CDR2 is YFSETQ. V was clipped by 0 bases and J by 0 bases, with 15 bases between them. CDR3 length: 17 residues. The variable domain in full, with the rest retrieved from reference TRBV5-1 and TRBJ1-1, is KAGVTQTPRYLIKTRGQQVTLSCSPISGHRSVSWYQQTPGQGLQFLFEYFSETQRNKGNFPGRFSGRQFSNSRSEMNVSTLELGDSALYLCASSLGGGGLMNTEAFFGQGTRLTVV.

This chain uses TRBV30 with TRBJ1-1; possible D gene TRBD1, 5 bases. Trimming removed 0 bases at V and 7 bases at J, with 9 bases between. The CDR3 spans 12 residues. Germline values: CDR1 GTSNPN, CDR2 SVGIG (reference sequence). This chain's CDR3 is CAWSVWGDEAFF. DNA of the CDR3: TGTGCCTGGAGTGTATGGGGGGATGAAGCTTTCTTT. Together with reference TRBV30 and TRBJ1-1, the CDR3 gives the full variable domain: SQTIHQWPATLVQPVGSPLSLECTVEGTSNPNLYWYRQAAGRGLQLLFYSVGIGQISSEVPQNLSASRPQDRQFILSSKKLLLSDSGFYLCAWSVWGDEAFFGQGTRLTVV.

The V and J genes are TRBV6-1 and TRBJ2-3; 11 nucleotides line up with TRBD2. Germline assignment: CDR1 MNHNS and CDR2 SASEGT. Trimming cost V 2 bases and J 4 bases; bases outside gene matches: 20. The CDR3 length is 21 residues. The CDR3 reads CASSEPGLSGRAHEESDTQYF. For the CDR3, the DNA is TGTGCCAGCAGTGAACCTGGCCTTAGCGGGAGGGCCCATGAGGAATCAGATACGCAGTATTTT.

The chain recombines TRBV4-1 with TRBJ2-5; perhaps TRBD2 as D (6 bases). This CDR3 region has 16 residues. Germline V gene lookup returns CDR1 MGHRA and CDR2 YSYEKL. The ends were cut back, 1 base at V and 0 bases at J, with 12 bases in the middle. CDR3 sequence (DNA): TGCGCCAGCAGCCAAGCTACCCGCGGGAACCAAGAGACCCAGTACTTC. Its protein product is CASSQATRGNQETQYF.

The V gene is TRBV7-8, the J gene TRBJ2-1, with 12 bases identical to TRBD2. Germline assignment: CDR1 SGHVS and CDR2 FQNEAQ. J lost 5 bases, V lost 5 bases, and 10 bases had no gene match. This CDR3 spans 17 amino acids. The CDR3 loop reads CASSPRLLAGGHNEQFF. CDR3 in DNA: TGTGCCAGCAGCCCTAGACTCCTAGCGGGAGGGCACAATGAGCAGTTCTTC.

CDR3: CASSLSGASGNTIYF. For the CDR3, the DNA is TGTGCCAGCAGCTTGTCAGGGGCGTCTGGAAACACCATATATTTT. V is TRBV7-2 and J is TRBJ1-3, with D maybe TRBD1 (6 bases). The CDR3 has 15 amino acids. Germline values: CDR1 SGHTA, CDR2 FQGNSA. V gave up 3 bases and J gave up 1 base, with 10 bases separating them.

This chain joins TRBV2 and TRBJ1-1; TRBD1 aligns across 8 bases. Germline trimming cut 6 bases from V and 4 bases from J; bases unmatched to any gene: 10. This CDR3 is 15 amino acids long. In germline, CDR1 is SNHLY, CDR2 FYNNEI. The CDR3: CASRLLTGEGTEAFF. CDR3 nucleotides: TGTGCCAGCAGGTTACTGACAGGGGAAGGCACTGAAGCTTTCTTT.

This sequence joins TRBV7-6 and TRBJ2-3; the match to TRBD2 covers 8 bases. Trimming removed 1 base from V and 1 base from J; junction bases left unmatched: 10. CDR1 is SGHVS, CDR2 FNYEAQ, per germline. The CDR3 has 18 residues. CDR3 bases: TGTGCCAGCAGCTTAGTGGGTTTCGCGGGGGGCCGCACAGATACGCAGTATTTT. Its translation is CASSLVGFAGGRTDTQYF. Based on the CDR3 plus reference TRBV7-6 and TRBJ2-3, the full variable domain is GAGVSQSPRYKVTKRGQDVALRCDPISGHVSLYWYRQALGQGPEFLTYFNYEAQQDKSGLPNDRFSAERPEGSISTLTIQRTEQRDSAMYRCASSLVGFAGGRTDTQYFGPGTRLTVL.

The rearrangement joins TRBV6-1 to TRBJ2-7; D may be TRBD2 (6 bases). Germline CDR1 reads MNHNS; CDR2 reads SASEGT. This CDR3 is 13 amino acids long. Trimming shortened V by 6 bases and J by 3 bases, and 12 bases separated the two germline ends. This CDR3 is CASRSGLFYEQYF. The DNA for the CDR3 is TGTGCCAGCAGGTCGGGACTGTTCTACGAGCAGTACTTC.

CDR3 loop: CASSPLYGELFF. The CDR3 coding sequence is TGTGCCAGCAGCCCCTTATACGGGGAGCTGTTTTTT. The chain carries TRBV7-2 and TRBJ2-2; D uncertain. The V end was cut by 5 bases, the J end by 7 bases, with 8 bases between. The CDR3 extends over 12 amino acids. Germline V gene sequence: CDR1 SGHTA, CDR2 FQGNSA.

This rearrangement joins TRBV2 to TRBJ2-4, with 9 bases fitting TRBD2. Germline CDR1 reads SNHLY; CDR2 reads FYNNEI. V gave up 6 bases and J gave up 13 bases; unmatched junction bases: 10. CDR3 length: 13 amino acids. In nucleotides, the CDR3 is TGTGCCAGCAGACTAGACCAAAGCGGGGGGCAGTACTTC. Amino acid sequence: CASRLDQSGGQYF.

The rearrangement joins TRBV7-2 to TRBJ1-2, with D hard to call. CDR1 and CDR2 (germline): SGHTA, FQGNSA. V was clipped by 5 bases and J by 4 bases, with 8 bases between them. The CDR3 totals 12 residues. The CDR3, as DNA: TGTGCCAGCAGCCCTAATCGCTATGGCTACACCTTC. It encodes CASSPNRYGYTF.

The CDR3 region is CAISPGESSYNEQFF. DNA for the CDR3: TGTGCCATCAGCCCCGGAGAGAGCTCCTACAATGAGCAGTTCTTC. This chain uses TRBV10-3 with TRBJ2-1; D is undetermined. V dropped 6 bases and J dropped 0 bases, with 12 bases sitting between them. This CDR3 contains 15 residues. Germline CDR1 is ENHRY and CDR2 is SYGVKD.

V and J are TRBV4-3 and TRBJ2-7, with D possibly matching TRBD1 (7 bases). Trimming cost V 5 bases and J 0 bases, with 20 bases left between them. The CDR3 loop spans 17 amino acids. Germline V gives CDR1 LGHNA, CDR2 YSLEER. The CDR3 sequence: CASSLRIGGTDSYEQYF. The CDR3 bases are TGCGCCAGCAGCTTGCGAATCGGCGGGACAGACTCCTACGAGCAGTACTTC.

The CDR3 loop is CASSLARGANTIYF. CDR3 DNA sequence: TGTGCCAGCAGCTTAGCTCGGGGGGCGAACACCATATATTTT. The V gene is TRBV7-6, the J gene TRBJ1-3; D perhaps matches TRBD1 (6 bases). The CDR3 spans 14 residues. From germline, CDR1 is SGHVS and CDR2 FNYEAQ. V was cut by 0 bases and J by 7 bases, with 10 bases left in between.

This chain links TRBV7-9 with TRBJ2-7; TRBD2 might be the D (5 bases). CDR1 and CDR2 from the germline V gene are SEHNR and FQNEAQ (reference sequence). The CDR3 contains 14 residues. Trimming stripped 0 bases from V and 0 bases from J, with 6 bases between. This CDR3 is CASSLAGSSYEQYF. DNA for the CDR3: TGTGCCAGCAGCTTAGCGGGGAGCTCCTACGAGCAGTACTTC. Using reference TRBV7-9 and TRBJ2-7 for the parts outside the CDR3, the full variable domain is DTGVSQNPRHKITKRGQNVTFRCDPISEHNRLYWYRQTLGQGPEFLTYFQNEAQLEKSRLLSDRFSAERPKGSFSTLEIQRTEQGDSAMYLCASSLAGSSYEQYFGPGTRLTVT.

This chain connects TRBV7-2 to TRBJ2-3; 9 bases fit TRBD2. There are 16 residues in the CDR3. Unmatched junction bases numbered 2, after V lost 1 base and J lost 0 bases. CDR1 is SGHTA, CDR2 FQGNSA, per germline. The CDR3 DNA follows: TGTGCCAGCAGCTTAGGCCTAGCGGGGAGCACAGATACGCAGTATTTT. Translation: CASSLGLAGSTDTQYF.